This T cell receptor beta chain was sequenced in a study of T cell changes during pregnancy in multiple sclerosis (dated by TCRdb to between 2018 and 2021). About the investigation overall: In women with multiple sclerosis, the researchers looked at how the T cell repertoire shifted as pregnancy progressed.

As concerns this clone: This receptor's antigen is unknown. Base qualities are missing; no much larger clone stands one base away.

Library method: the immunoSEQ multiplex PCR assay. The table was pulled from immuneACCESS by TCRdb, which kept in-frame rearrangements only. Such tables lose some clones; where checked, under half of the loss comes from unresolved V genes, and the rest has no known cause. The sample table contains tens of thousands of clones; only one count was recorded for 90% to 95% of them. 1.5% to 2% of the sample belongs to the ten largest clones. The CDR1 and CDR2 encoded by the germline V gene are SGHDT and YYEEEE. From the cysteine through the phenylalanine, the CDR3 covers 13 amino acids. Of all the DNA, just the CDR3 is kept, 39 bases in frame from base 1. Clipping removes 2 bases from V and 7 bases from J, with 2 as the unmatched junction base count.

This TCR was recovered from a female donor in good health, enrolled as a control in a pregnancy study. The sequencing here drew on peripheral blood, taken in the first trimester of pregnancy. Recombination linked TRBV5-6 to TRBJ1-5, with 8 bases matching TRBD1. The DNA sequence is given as TGTGCCAGCAGCTTCGCAGGGGGCCAGCCCCAGCATTTT. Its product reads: CASSFAGGQPQHF.